This is a list of T cell receptor beta chains from one sample in a study of blood T cell repertoires in COVID-19. Profiled with immunoSEQ multiplex PCR; TCRdb holds only in-frame clones, not every one. The sample carries 59,000 or so clones, 70% to 90% recorded once. Sample: peripheral blood. All receptors derive from a human donor in a cohort sampled during active COVID-19. Each CDR3 is given with its conserved first and last residue. A D gene is named only where the DNA matches it firmly. Size is stated for part of the rows, as once, few or many counts, or as a class when the clone is expanded.

once	TRBV6-5	-	TRBJ1-1	15	CASTTTGTVNTEAFF	TGTGCCAGTACCACAACCGGGACTGTGAACACTGAAGCTTTCTTT
-	TRBV2	TRBD2	TRBJ2-5	15	CASSGTSGGSETQYF	TGTGCCAGCAGCGGGACTAGCGGGGGTTCAGAGACCCAGTACTTC
-	TRBV11-3	-	TRBJ2-2	15	CASKADGGSTGELFF	TGTGCCAGCAAAGCGGATGGGGGGAGTACCGGGGAGCTGTTTTTT
-	TRBV29-1	TRBD1	TRBJ1-1	14	CSVTTGGMNTEAFF	TGCAGCGTTACGACAGGGGGCATGAACACTGAAGCTTTCTTT
few	TRBV15	-	TRBJ1-3	14	CASSKQGPGNTIYF	TGTGCCTCTTCCAAACAGGGCCCTGGAAACACCATATATTTT
-	TRBV19	TRBD1	TRBJ2-1	14	CASRMDRGPAEQFF	TGTGCCAGTAGGATGGACAGGGGGCCCGCTGAGCAGTTCTTC
-	TRBV4-2	TRBD2	TRBJ2-7	15	CASSQGAGDKYEQYF	TGTGCCAGCAGCCAAGGAGCGGGGGATAAGTACGAGCAGTACTTC
-	TRBV6-6	-	TRBJ2-3	12	CASRQGTDTQYF	TGTGCCAGCCGGCAGGGAACAGATACGCAGTATTTT
-	TRBV19	-	TRBJ2-6	15	CASSMGGPGANVLTF	TGTGCCAGTAGTATGGGAGGTCCTGGGGCCAACGTCCTGACTTTC
-	TRBV9	TRBD1	TRBJ2-1	16	CASSSSGGGEEYEQFF	TGTGCCAGCAGCTCCTCAGGGGGTGGCGAGGAATATGAGCAGTTCTTC
-	TRBV19	TRBD1	TRBJ2-7	14	CASSPRTGGYEQYF	TGTGCCAGTAGTCCCCGGACAGGGGGCTACGAGCAGTACTTC
-	TRBV6-5	TRBD1	TRBJ2-1	16	CASSYGSGQGRNEQFF	TGTGCCAGCAGTTACGGTTCGGGACAGGGGAGGAATGAGCAGTTCTTC